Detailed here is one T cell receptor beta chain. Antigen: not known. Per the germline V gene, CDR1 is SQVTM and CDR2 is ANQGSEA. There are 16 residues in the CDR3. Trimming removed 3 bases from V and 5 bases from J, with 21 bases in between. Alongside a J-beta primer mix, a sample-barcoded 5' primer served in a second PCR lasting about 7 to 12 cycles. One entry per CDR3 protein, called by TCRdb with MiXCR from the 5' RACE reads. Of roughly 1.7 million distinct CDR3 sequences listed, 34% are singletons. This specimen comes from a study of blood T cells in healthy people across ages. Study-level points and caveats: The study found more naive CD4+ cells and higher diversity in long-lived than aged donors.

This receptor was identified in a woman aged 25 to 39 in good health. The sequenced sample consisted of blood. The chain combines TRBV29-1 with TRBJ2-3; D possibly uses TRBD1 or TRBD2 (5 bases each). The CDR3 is CSVDSSRQGRGDTQYF. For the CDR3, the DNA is TGCAGCGTTGACTCATCCCGGCAGGGACGAGGAGATACGCAGTATTTT.